This T cell receptor beta chain was profiled in a study of blood T cell repertoires in COVID-19. Only in-frame clones appear in the TCRdb table, and some are missing; sequencing was by immunoSEQ multiplex PCR. In the table there are roughly 250,000 clones, about 91% of which are singletons. The V end was cut by 1 base, the J end by 8 bases, with 14 bases between. The V gene's germline CDR1 is SGHDN and CDR2 FVKESK. The CDR3 consists of 14 residues. This chain connects TRBV14 to TRBJ1-2; TRBD1 might be the D (5 bases). The TCR comes from a woman aged 40 to 50 with acute COVID-19. Sequenced: PBMCs or T cells enriched from blood (not recorded which). CDR3 residues: CASSQGPRVDGYTF. CDR3 DNA sequence: TGTGCCAGCAGCCAAGGACCCAGGGTAGACGGCTACACCTTC.